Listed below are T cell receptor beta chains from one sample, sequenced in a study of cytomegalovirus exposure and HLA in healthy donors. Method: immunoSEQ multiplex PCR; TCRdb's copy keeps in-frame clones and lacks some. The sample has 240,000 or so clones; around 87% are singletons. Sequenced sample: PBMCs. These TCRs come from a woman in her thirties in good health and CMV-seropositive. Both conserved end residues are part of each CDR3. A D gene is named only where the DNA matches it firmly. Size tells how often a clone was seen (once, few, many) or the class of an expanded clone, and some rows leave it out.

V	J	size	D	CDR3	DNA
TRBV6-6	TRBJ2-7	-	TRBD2	CASSPSGNYEQYF	TGTGCCAGCAGCCCTAGCGGGAACTACGAGCAGTACTTC
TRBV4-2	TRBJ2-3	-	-	CASSQGTRGTDTQYF	TGTGCCAGCAGCCAAGGAACCCGGGGCACAGATACGCAGTATTTT
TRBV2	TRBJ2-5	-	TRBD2	CASNEREGRETQYF	TGTGCCAGCAATGAGCGGGAGGGCCGGGAGACCCAGTACTTC
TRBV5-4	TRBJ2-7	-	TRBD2	CASSSGTSGWSSYEQYF	TGTGCCAGCAGCTCCGGGACTAGCGGTTGGAGCTCCTACGAGCAGTACTTC
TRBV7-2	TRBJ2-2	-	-	CASSLWSNTGELFF	TGTGCCAGCAGCTTATGGAGCAACACCGGGGAGCTGTTTTTT
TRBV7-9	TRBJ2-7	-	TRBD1	CASSRAKGTGGTYEQYF	TGTGCCAGCAGCCGGGCAAAAGGGACAGGGGGTACCTACGAGCAGTACTTC
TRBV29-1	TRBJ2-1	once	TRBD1	CSGTGGGSYNEQFF	TGCAGCGGTACAGGGGGCGGCTCCTACAATGAGCAGTTCTTC
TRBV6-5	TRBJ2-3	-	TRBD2	CASSSFSGRGADTQYF	TGTGCCAGCAGTTCCTTTAGCGGGAGGGGGGCAGATACGCAGTATTTT
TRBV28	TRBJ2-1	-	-	CASSLAGSGYNEQFF	TGTGCCAGCAGTTTAGCGGGGAGCGGATACAATGAGCAGTTCTTC
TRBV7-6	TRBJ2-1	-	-	CASSPTPRGYNEQFF	TGTGCCAGCAGCCCCACTCCGCGAGGCTACAATGAGCAGTTCTTC
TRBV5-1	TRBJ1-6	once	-	CASSLLTGNNSPLHF	TGCGCCAGCAGCTTGCTAACAGGGAATAATTCACCCCTCCACTTT
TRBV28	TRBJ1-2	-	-	CASSFRTADGYTF	TGTGCCAGCAGTTTCCGGACAGCGGATGGCTACACCTTC
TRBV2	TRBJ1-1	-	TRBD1	CASSEARTGPTEAFF	TGTGCCAGCAGTGAAGCGCGGACAGGCCCCACTGAAGCTTTCTTT
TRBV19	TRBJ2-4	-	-	CASSMGEGGVAKNIQYF	TGTGCCAGTAGTATGGGTGAAGGAGGGGTAGCCAAAAACATTCAGTACTTC
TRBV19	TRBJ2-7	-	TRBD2	CASSITLRTSFYEQYF	TGTGCCAGTAGTATAACCCTTCGGACTAGCTTCTACGAGCAGTACTTC
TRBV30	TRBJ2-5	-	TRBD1	CAWGLGTAQETQYF	TGTGCCTGGGGTCTCGGGACAGCGCAAGAGACCCAGTACTTC
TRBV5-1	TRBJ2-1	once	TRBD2	CASSSGTSGFYNEQFF	TGCGCCAGCAGCTCCGGGACTAGCGGTTTCTACAATGAGCAGTTCTTC
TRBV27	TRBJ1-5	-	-	CASSLNSPNQPQHF	TGTGCCAGCAGTCTAAACAGCCCTAATCAGCCCCAGCATTTT
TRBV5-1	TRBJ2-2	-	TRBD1	CASSFGTANTGELFF	TGCGCCAGCAGTTTCGGGACAGCGAACACCGGGGAGCTGTTTTTT
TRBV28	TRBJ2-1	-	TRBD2	CASTPAGTSDYNEQFF	TGTGCCAGCACCCCGGCCGGGACTAGCGACTACAATGAGCAGTTCTTC
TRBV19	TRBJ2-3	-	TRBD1	CASSMRWQGAHSTDTQYF	TGTGCCAGTAGTATGAGGTGGCAGGGGGCTCACTCCACAGATACGCAGTATTTT
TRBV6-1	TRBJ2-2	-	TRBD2	CASIWHSGTNGELFF	TGTGCCAGCATCTGGCATAGCGGGACGAACGGGGAGCTGTTTTTT
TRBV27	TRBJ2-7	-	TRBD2	CASTVTSVSYEQYF	TGTGCCAGCACGGTCACTAGCGTTTCCTACGAGCAGTACTTC
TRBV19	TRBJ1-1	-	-	CASSVTRGMNTEAFF	TGTGCCAGTAGTGTGACCAGGGGAATGAACACTGAAGCTTTCTTT
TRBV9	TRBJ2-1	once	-	CASSVGSAFENEQFF	TGTGCCAGCAGCGTAGGGTCAGCGTTTGAGAATGAGCAGTTCTTC
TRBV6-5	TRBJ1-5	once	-	CASSELLPQHF	TGTGCCAGCAGTGAATTACTGCCCCAGCATTTT
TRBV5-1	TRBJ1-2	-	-	CASSLAQGSVGYTF	TGCGCCAGCAGCTTGGCCCAGGGCTCGGTCGGCTACACCTTC
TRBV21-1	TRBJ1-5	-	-	CARTQGNCNQPQHF	TGTGCCAGGACTCAGGGGAATTGTAATCAGCCCCAGCATTTT
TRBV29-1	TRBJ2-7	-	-	CSVRALSYEQYF	TGCAGTGTGAGGGCCCTCTCCTACGAGCAGTACTTC
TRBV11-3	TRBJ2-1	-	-	CASNPTEGDYNEQFF	TGTGCCAGCAACCCCACTGAGGGAGACTACAATGAGCAGTTCTTC